This is a list of T cell receptor beta chains from one sample in a study of blood T cell repertoires in COVID-19. The assay was immunoSEQ multiplex PCR, and TCRdb's table has in-frame clones only and misses some. This sample yields 150,000 to 200,000 clones, of which almost 80% are seen a single time; roughly a sixth belongs to the top ten. The sequencing sample was made of peripheral blood. Every receptor here comes from a man aged 60-69 years with active or convalescent COVID-19. CDR3s include the opening cysteine and the closing phenylalanine or tryptophan. The D gene is left open where the match is weak. Rows give clone size only sometimes, using once, few, many, or a class for an expanded clone.

D gene | clone size | J gene | V gene | CDR3 protein | CDR3 DNA
NA | NA | TRBJ2-1 | TRBV7-3 | CASSLGLLDEQFF | TGTGCCAGCAGTCTCGGACTCCTCGATGAGCAGTTCTTC
NA | few | TRBJ1-5 | TRBV2 | CASSEEALGNQPQHF | TGTGCCAGCAGTGAGGAGGCCCTAGGCAATCAGCCCCAGCATTTT
NA | NA | TRBJ1-5 | TRBV3-1/TRBV3-2 | CASSRRGVGPQHF | TGTGCCAGCAGCCGCAGGGGAGTTGGGCCCCAGCATTTT
NA | NA | TRBJ1-3 | TRBV7-2 | CASSSAGNTIYF | TGTGCCAGCAGCTCAGCTGGAAACACCATATATTTT
NA | NA | TRBJ1-1 | TRBV18 | CASLEDREGEAFF | TGTGCCAGCCTAGAGGACAGAGAAGGTGAAGCTTTCTTT
NA | NA | TRBJ2-7 | TRBV19 | CASTAGGRVNEQYF | TGTGCCAGTACCGCCGGGGGGCGCGTCAACGAGCAGTACTTC
TRBD1 | NA | TRBJ2-5 | TRBV16 | CASSQGTGALGETQYF | TGTGCCAGCAGCCAAGGAACAGGGGCCCTGGGAGAGACCCAGTACTTC
TRBD1 | NA | TRBJ1-4 | TRBV19 | CASSESDRGIGEKLFF | TGTGCCAGTAGCGAATCCGACAGGGGAATAGGTGAAAAACTGTTTTTT
NA | NA | TRBJ2-7 | TRBV28 | CASRGGHEQYF | TGTGCCAGCAGGGGGGGGCACGAGCAGTACTTC
NA | NA | TRBJ2-3 | TRBV30 | CAWSLEYSADTQYF | TGTGCCTGGAGTCTAGAGTACTCAGCAGATACGCAGTATTTT
TRBD1 | NA | TRBJ2-7 | TRBV6-5 | CHTQGAPYEQYF | TGCCATACACAGGGGGCCCCCTACGAGCAGTACTTC
TRBD2 | NA | TRBJ2-3 | TRBV20-1 | CSASPSGTSTDTQYF | TGCAGTGCTAGTCCTAGCGGGACTTCCACAGATACGCAGTATTTT
NA | NA | TRBJ1-2 | TRBV29-1 | CSVEDVGGYTF | TGCAGCGTTGAAGATGTGGGCGGCTACACCTTC
NA | NA | TRBJ2-2 | TRBV27 | CASSSVAENTGELFF | TGTGCCAGCAGCTCGGTCGCGGAGAACACCGGGGAGCTGTTTTTT
TRBD1 | NA | TRBJ1-6 | TRBV6-1 | CASSDTGVRSPLHF | TGTGCCAGCAGTGATACAGGGGTGCGTTCACCCCTCCACTTT
NA | NA | TRBJ2-7 | TRBV6-2/TRBV6-3 | CASSRQVAGEQYF | TGTGCCAGCAGTCGACAGGTGGCTGGGGAGCAGTACTTC
NA | few | TRBJ2-6 | TRBV28 | CASMYGGANVLTF | TGTGCCAGCATGTACGGTGGGGCCAACGTCCTGACTTTC
NA | NA | TRBJ2-5 | TRBV7-7 | CASSLLAGGGPVETQYF | TGTGCCAGCAGCCTTCTGGCGGGCGGGGGCCCGGTGGAGACCCAGTACTTC
TRBD2 | NA | TRBJ2-5 | TRBV29-1 | CSVPGLVDYRTQYF | TGCAGCGTTCCAGGACTAGTGGACTATAGGACCCAGTACTTC
NA | NA | TRBJ2-7 | TRBV7-9 | CASSPRGGGAYEQYF | TGTGCCAGCAGCCCGAGGGGAGGGGGTGCCTACGAGCAGTACTTC
TRBD1 | NA | TRBJ1-6 | TRBV19 | CASSRPPGQGISPLHF | TGTGCCAGTAGCCGGCCTCCGGGACAGGGGATTTCACCCCTCCACTTT
TRBD1 | few | TRBJ2-2 | TRBV19 | CASRPGTGLRTGELFF | TGTGCCAGTAGACCCGGGACAGGACTCCGCACCGGGGAGCTGTTTTTT
NA | NA | TRBJ2-1 | TRBV4-2 | CASSQDPSRNNEQFF | TGTGCCAGCAGCCAAGATCCCTCTAGGAACAATGAGCAGTTCTTC
NA | NA | TRBJ1-2 | TRBV11-2 | CASSSLRQLTYGYTF | TGTGCCAGCAGCTCTTTGCGGCAGCTTACCTATGGCTACACCTTC
TRBD2 | NA | TRBJ2-7 | TRBV25-1 | CASSGTSGSYEQYF | TGTGCCAGCAGTGGGACTAGCGGCTCCTACGAGCAGTACTTC
TRBD2 | few | TRBJ2-1 | TRBV20-1 | CSALGTTQFF | TGCAGTGCCCTCGGGACTACGCAGTTCTTC
NA | NA | TRBJ2-7 | TRBV5-1 | CASSPGTVSYEQYF | TGCGCCAGCAGCCCAGGGACTGTCTCCTACGAGCAGTACTTC